Below, one T cell receptor (beta chain) is given with its context. The sample originates from a study of PD-1 blockade in classical Hodgkin lymphoma. Overall study context: Every 2 weeks, patients got 3 mg/kg intravenous nivolumab.

The time point denotes: cycle 4 day 1 (C4D1), after less than 7 weeks of nivolumab. All trial patients relapsed after autologous stem cell transplantation. Some clones are missing from TCRdb's copy, which holds only in-frame ones; the method was immunoSEQ multiplex PCR. This sample has 85,000 to 90,000 clones, with approximately 90% found just once. Germline-derived CDR1 and CDR2 are SNHLY and FYNNEI. Between the trimmed V and J ends, which lost 5 bases and 2 bases, there was a span of 13 bases. The CDR3 runs to 15 residues. The sequences come from peripheral blood mononuclear cells (PBMCs), collected before the fourth cycle of nivolumab. This TCR was sampled from a human donor with classical Hodgkin lymphoma. This chain connects TRBV2 to TRBJ1-3; D unclear. DNA of the CDR3: TGTGCCAGCAGTTCCCTCGGTGGCCCTGGAAACACCATATATTTT. This translates into CASSSLGGPGNTIYF.